A selection of T cell receptor beta chains follows, all from one sample in a study of CD8 T cells in Susac syndrome. TCRdb reanalysed the immunoSEQ multiplex PCR reads using MiXCR and keeps one entry per CDR3 protein. The sample has about 300,000 distinct CDR3 sequences; roughly 85% are singletons. The sample taken for sequencing was CD8+ T cells from PBMCs. These TCRs come from a human donor with multiple sclerosis. Both conserved end residues are trimmed from each CDR3.

>TRBV30
AWSVWGGWDEKLF
>TRBV28
ASSFEENGYEQY
>TRBV6-1
ASTERGTDTQY
>TRBV27
ASSDGVRGANVLT
>TRBV29-1
SVEGSQDSYNEQF
>TRBV30
AWSVGAGGNEQF
>TRBV20-1
SAVIQGNNQPQH
>TRBV7-9
ASSLLSSGTGEWEQY
>TRBV10-1
ASSEGTLETQY
>TRBV6-2/TRBV6-3
ASSPADRDGTEAF
>TRBV2
ASSERGDRYNEQF
>TRBV25-1
ASSEWGGDNEQF
>TRBV12-3/TRBV12-4
ASSLSVGRVTEAF
>TRBV15
ATSWTGVNQPQH
>TRBV29-1
SVTPGVRTEAF
>TRBV15
ATSSLRGSTDTQY
>TRBV5-6
ASSLMDSPYEQY
>TRBV5-1
ASSTQRERVDEQF